The rows below give T cell receptor beta chains drawn from one sample of a study of T cell changes during pregnancy in multiple sclerosis. Only in-frame clones appear in the TCRdb table, and some are missing; sequencing was by immunoSEQ multiplex PCR. Among about 36,000 clones listed, roughly nine tenths were seen once. The source was CD4+ T cells from peripheral blood mononuclear cells, collected after pregnancy. These receptors came from a female donor with multiple sclerosis, enrolled in a pregnancy study. CDR3s include the opening cysteine and the closing phenylalanine or tryptophan. D genes are given only for firm matches. Expanded clones are given a class, and other clones once, few, many or no size at all.

j_call,d_call,clone_size,v_call,cdr3_aa
TRBJ1-5,TRBD1,NA,TRBV19,CASRWTGVSNQPQHF
TRBJ2-7,TRBD2,NA,TRBV5-1,CASSTGLAGAYEQYF
TRBJ2-7,TRBD2,NA,TRBV7-3,CASSKEGGIEQYF
TRBJ2-7,NA,NA,TRBV5-5,CASSHVADYAFYEQYF
TRBJ1-1,NA,NA,TRBV6-1,CASRKGFNTEAFF
TRBJ2-3,NA,NA,TRBV18,CASSPEASTDTQYF
TRBJ1-4,NA,NA,TRBV4-2,CASSPQADPKNEKLFF
TRBJ2-7,TRBD2,once,TRBV2,CAGTSGGGEQYF
TRBJ2-7,NA,NA,TRBV7-8,CASSLGQGNYEQYF
TRBJ1-5,TRBD1,NA,TRBV7-9,CASSVQGNQPQHF
TRBJ2-7,TRBD1,NA,TRBV7-9,CASSSPGQGHEQYF
TRBJ2-5,TRBD1,NA,TRBV28,CASSLGQAQETQYF
TRBJ2-5,TRBD2,NA,TRBV6-5,CASTGSGAGETQYF
TRBJ2-7,NA,once,TRBV5-1,CASSPTGMNAEQYF
TRBJ2-7,TRBD1,NA,TRBV19,CASRPGQGGHYEQYF
TRBJ2-7,TRBD1,NA,TRBV6-6,CASNFRTGASYEQYF
TRBJ1-1,TRBD1,few,TRBV18,CASSHGTDTAAFF
TRBJ2-1,TRBD2,NA,TRBV11-2,CASSSGLVGREQFF
TRBJ1-5,TRBD1,NA,TRBV7-2,CASSAGQGLNQPQHF
TRBJ2-2,TRBD2,NA,TRBV9,CASSVFGSGGAPGELFF
TRBJ1-6,NA,NA,TRBV19,CASTGGSFSPLHF
TRBJ1-1,NA,NA,TRBV9,CASSTQTANTEAFF
TRBJ2-7,NA,NA,TRBV18,CASSPRNSYEQYF
TRBJ1-1,NA,once,TRBV7-9,CASSGPIGVTEAFF
TRBJ1-6,NA,NA,TRBV5-1,CASSREGSYNSPLHF
TRBJ2-1,NA,NA,TRBV9,CASSVGGRGEQFF
TRBJ1-6,NA,few,TRBV15,CATSRDSQESSPLHF
TRBJ1-1,TRBD1,NA,TRBV6-1,CASRDRAVTEAFF
TRBJ1-4,TRBD1,NA,TRBV7-2,CASSRTGLNEKLFF
TRBJ1-2,NA,NA,TRBV5-8,CASSLVSGRNGYTF
TRBJ1-5,TRBD1,NA,TRBV6-5,CASRDGGGGQPQHF
TRBJ2-1,NA,NA,TRBV4-2,CASSQSPFVAQFF
TRBJ2-7,NA,NA,TRBV28,CASSLEDEQYF
TRBJ1-3,TRBD1,NA,TRBV5-4,CASSVETGVNTIYF
TRBJ2-7,NA,NA,TRBV19,CASSAGLLSYEQYF
TRBJ1-5,NA,NA,TRBV15,CATSRRGRGDQPQHF
TRBJ2-3,NA,NA,TRBV5-1,CASSQSAGRDTQYF